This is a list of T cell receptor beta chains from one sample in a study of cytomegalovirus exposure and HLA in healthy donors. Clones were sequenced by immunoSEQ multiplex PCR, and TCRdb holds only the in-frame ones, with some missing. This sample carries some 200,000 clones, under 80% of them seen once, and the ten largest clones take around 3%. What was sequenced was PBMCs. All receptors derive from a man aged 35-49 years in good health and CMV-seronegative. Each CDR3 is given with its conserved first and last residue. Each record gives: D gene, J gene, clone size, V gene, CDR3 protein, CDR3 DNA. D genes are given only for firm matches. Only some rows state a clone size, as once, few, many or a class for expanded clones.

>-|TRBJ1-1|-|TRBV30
CAWSVSGGAFF
TGTGCCTGGAGTGTATCGGGGGGAGCTTTCTTT
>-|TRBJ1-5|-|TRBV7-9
CSSSPLGPGANQPQHF
TGTTCCAGCAGCCCCTTAGGCCCTGGGGCGAATCAGCCCCAGCATTTT
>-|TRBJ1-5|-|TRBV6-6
CASSRGSYGNQPQHF
TGTGCCAGCAGTAGGGGTTCCTATGGGAATCAGCCCCAGCATTTT
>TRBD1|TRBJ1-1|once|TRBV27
CASRGTVNTEAFF
TGTGCCAGCAGGGGGACAGTGAACACTGAAGCTTTCTTT
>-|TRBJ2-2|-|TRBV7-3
CASSPGQKANTGELFF
TGTGCCAGCAGCCCGGGACAAAAAGCAAACACCGGGGAGCTGTTTTTT
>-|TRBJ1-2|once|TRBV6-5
CASSRALKDGYTF
TGTGCCAGCAGCAGGGCGTTGAAGGATGGCTACACCTTC
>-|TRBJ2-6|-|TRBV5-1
CASSLAQGSGANVLTF
TGCGCCAGCAGCTTGGCCCAGGGCTCTGGGGCCAACGTCCTGACTTTC
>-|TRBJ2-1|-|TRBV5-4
CASSDGVSSYNEQFF
TGTGCCAGCAGCGACGGGGTAAGCTCCTACAATGAGCAGTTCTTC
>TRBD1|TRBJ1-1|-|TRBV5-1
CASSYGQWTGDARGIF
TGCGCCAGCAGCTATGGCCAATGGACAGGGGACGCCCGTGGAATCTTT
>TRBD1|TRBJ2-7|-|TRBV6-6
CASRSTGTGAYEQYF
TGTGCCAGCAGATCCACCGGGACAGGGGCCTACGAGCAGTACTTC
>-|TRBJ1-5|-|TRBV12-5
CASGLGYRDNKQPQHF
TGTGCTAGTGGTTTGGGGTACCGGGACAACAAGCAGCCCCAGCATTTT
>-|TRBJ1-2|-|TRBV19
CASTPGRGGYTF
TGTGCCAGTACCCCGGGGAGGGGTGGCTACACCTTC
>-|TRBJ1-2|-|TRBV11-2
CASSLSGAGGYTF
TGTGCCAGCAGCTTGTCAGGGGCGGGTGGCTACACCTTC
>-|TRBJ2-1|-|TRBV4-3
CASSQHYQRGNEQFF
TGCGCCAGCAGCCAACACTATCAAAGGGGCAATGAGCAGTTCTTC
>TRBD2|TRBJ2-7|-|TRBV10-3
CAIRTSGGLAYEQYF
TGTGCCATCAGGACTAGCGGGGGGCTTGCCTACGAGCAGTACTTC
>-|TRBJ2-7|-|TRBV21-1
CASSSDGPPAGCPYEQYF
TGTGCCAGCAGCTCCGACGGTCCCCCAGCAGGGTGCCCCTACGAGCAGTACTTC
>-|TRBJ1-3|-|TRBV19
CASSIAVSSGNTIYF
TGTGCCAGTAGTATTGCTGTTAGCTCTGGAAACACCATATATTTT
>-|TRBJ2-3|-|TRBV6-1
CASMGAMGTDTQYF
TGTGCCAGCATGGGCGCCATGGGCACAGATACGCAGTATTTT
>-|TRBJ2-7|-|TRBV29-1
CSVEETGSYEQYF
TGCAGCGTTGAGGAGACAGGCTCCTACGAGCAGTACTTC
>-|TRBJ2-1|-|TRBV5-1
CASSSGLYNEQFF
TGCGCCAGCAGCTCCGGACTATACAATGAGCAGTTCTTC
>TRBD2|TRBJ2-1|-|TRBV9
CASSVGTLAGDEQFF
TGTGCCAGCAGCGTGGGCACACTAGCGGGAGATGAGCAGTTCTTC
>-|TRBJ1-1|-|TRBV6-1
CASSDQGNTEAFF
TGTGCCAGCAGTGACCAGGGGAACACTGAAGCTTTCTTT
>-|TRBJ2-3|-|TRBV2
CASMGGRGVGAGTDTQYF
TGTGCCAGCATGGGGGGGAGGGGGGTTGGGGCTGGCACAGATACGCAGTATTTT
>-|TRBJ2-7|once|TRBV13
CASSLASIPYEQYF
TGTGCCAGCAGCTTAGCGAGCATACCCTACGAGCAGTACTTC
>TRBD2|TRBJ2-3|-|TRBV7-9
CASSLGLGTDTQYF
TGTGCCAGCAGCCTTGGACTAGGAACAGATACGCAGTATTTT
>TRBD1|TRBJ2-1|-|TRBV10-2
CASSDSDRGSYNEQFF
TGCGCCAGCAGCGATTCGGACAGGGGCTCCTACAATGAGCAGTTCTTC
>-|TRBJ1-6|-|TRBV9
CASSVSGVVNSPLHF
TGTGCCAGCAGCGTTTCGGGGGTAGTGAATTCACCCCTCCACTTT
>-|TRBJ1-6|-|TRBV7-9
CSSSLAGSGLALDSPLHF
TGTTCCAGCAGCTTAGCGGGGTCAGGGCTTGCCTTAGATTCACCCCTCCACTTT
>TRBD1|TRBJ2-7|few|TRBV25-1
CASSAPPGQGTNEQYF
TGTGCCAGCAGTGCCCCCCCGGGACAGGGAACCAACGAGCAGTACTTC
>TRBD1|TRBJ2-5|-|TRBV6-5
CASSDGQGGETQYF
TGTGCCAGCAGCGACGGACAGGGGGGAGAGACCCAGTACTTC
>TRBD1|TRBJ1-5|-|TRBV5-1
CASSWGQGTQPQHF
TGCGCCAGCAGCTGGGGACAGGGCACTCAGCCCCAGCATTTT
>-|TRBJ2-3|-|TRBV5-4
CASSLGGLADSTDTQYF
TGTGCCAGCAGCTTGGGGGGGCTAGCAGATAGCACAGATACGCAGTATTTT
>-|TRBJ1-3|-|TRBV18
CASSPDIVGAGNTIYF
TGTGCCAGCTCCCCTGATATAGTGGGCGCTGGAAACACCATATATTTT
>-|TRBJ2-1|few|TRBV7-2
CASSLVPGPRPSNEQFF
TGTGCCAGCAGCTTAGTGCCAGGGCCAAGACCCTCCAATGAGCAGTTCTTC
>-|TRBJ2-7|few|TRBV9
CASSIGGSYEQYF
TGTGCCAGCAGCATCGGGGGTTCGTACGAGCAGTACTTC
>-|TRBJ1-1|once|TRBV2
CASRRVSVNTEAFF
TGTGCCAGCAGGCGGGTTTCAGTGAACACTGAAGCTTTCTTT
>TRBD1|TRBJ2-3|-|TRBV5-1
CASSGTGTDTQYF
TGCGCCAGCTCCGGGACAGGGACAGATACGCAGTATTTT
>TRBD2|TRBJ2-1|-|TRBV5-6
CASSLEAGNNNEQFF
TGTGCCAGCAGCTTGGAAGCGGGAAATAACAATGAGCAGTTCTTC
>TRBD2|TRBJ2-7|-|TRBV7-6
CASSETSGNWYEQYF
TGTGCCAGCAGCGAGACTAGCGGGAACTGGTACGAGCAGTACTTC
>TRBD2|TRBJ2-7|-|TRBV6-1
CASGRTSGIYEQYF
TGTGCCAGCGGTAGGACTAGCGGGATCTACGAGCAGTACTTC